Listed below are T cell receptor beta chains from one sample, sequenced in a study of early T cells in non-severe SARS-CoV-2 infection. Using its own MiXCR run on the 5' RACE reads, TCRdb lists one record per CDR3 protein. The sample includes tens of thousands of distinct CDR3 sequences, about 4.7% seen only once; the top ten take 7.9%. The sequenced material came from whole blood. The receptor set was obtained from an adult who was a healthcare worker with PCR-confirmed SARS-CoV-2 infection or an uninfected control (not recorded which). CDR3s include the opening cysteine and the closing phenylalanine or tryptophan. A D gene is named only where the DNA matches it firmly. A clone size is listed for some rows: how often the clone was seen (once, few, many), or a class if it is expanded.

>TRBD1|many|TRBV12-3/TRBV12-4|TRBJ2-5
TGTGCCAGCACCCCGGGGACAGGGACGGAAGAGACCCAGTACTTC
CASTPGTGTEETQYF
>NA|many|TRBV7-9|TRBJ1-5
TGTGCCAGCAGCTTAGGAGGGGTGAATCAGCCCCAGCATTTT
CASSLGGVNQPQHF
>TRBD1|many|TRBV7-2|TRBJ2-1
TGTGCCAGCAGCCCACAACAGGGGGCCTACAATGAGCAGTTCTTC
CASSPQQGAYNEQFF
>NA|many|TRBV19|TRBJ2-3
TGTGCCAGTAGCCCAGGGGGGGGACGCACAGATACGCAGTATTTT
CASSPGGGRTDTQYF
>NA|many|TRBV4-3|TRBJ2-6
TGCGCCAGCAGCCAGCGTGGGGCCAACGTCCTGACTTTC
CASSQRGANVLTF
>TRBD2|many|TRBV24-1|TRBJ2-7
TGTGCCACCAGTGATAGGGACTACCCCTCCTACGAGCAGTACTTC
CATSDRDYPSYEQYF
>NA|many|TRBV28|TRBJ2-1
TGTGCCAGCAGTTTAGAGCCCTCCTACAATGAGCAGTTCTTC
CASSLEPSYNEQFF
>TRBD1|few|TRBV7-9|TRBJ2-3
TGTGCCAGCAGCTTAAAGGGACAGGGGCTGGCAGATACGCAGTATTTT
CASSLKGQGLADTQYF
>NA|many|TRBV30|TRBJ2-2
TGTGCCTGGAGTGTCGGAGGTCTTTGGACCGGGGAGCTGTTTTTT
CAWSVGGLWTGELFF
>TRBD2|NA|TRBV5-6|TRBJ2-2
TGTGCCAGCAGCCCCGGGACTAGCTGGACCGGGGAGCTGTTTTTT
CASSPGTSWTGELFF
>NA|few|TRBV18|TRBJ2-3
TGTGCCAGCTCACTGACTAGCACAGATACGCAGTATTTT
CASSLTSTDTQYF
>TRBD1|many|TRBV11-2|TRBJ2-5
TGTGCCAGCACCATTAGTGGACAGGGGGCCATAGAGACCCAGTACTTC
CASTISGQGAIETQYF
>NA|few|TRBV11-3|TRBJ2-1
TGTGCCAGCAGCTTAGACGGGGACTCCTACAATGAGCAGTTCTTC
CASSLDGDSYNEQFF
>NA|many|TRBV10-2|TRBJ1-1
TGCGCCAGCAGGGGGGGGCAGAACACTGAAGCTTTCTTT
CASRGGQNTEAFF
>TRBD1|many|TRBV20-1|TRBJ1-6
TGCAGTGCTAGAGTCCGGGACAGGGGGCGGAATTCACCCCTCCACTTT
CSARVRDRGRNSPLHF
>TRBD2|NA|TRBV20-1|TRBJ2-1
TGCAGTGCCCCCAGGGAGAAGCGGGGGGGCCACGATGAGCAGTTCTTC
CSAPREKRGGHDEQFF
>NA|many|TRBV7-6|TRBJ1-1
TGTGCCAGCAGCCCGGGCCGCGGTACTGAAGCTTTCTTT
CASSPGRGTEAFF
>NA|many|TRBV18|TRBJ1-4
TGTGCCAGCTCACCGGTCCAGGGTTATGCAACTAATGAAAAACTGTTTTTT
CASSPVQGYATNEKLFF
>TRBD1|many|TRBV7-9|TRBJ2-1
TGTGCCAGCAGCTTACCCCGCGATTGGGACAGGGAAGGCTACAATGAGCAGTTCTTC
CASSLPRDWDREGYNEQFF
>NA|NA|TRBV4-1|TRBJ2-2
TGCGCCAGCAGCCAAGGGGACTGGACTCCGAACACCGGGGAGCTGTTTTTT
CASSQGDWTPNTGELFF
>NA|many|TRBV5-1|TRBJ2-3
TGCGCCAGCAGCAGGAGCGGGTTCACAGATACGCAGTATTTT
CASSRSGFTDTQYF
>NA|NA|TRBV7-2|TRBJ2-7
TGTGCCAGCAGCCCTTGGGGGGTGGTAACCTACGAGCAGCACTTC
CASSPWGVVTYEQHF
>NA|many|TRBV6-6|TRBJ1-1
TGTGCCAGCAGAATCGACGGGAACACTGAAGCTTTCTTT
CASRIDGNTEAFF
>NA|many|TRBV7-2|TRBJ1-2
TGTGCCAGCAGCTTAGGCGCAGGGGTAGGGAACTATGGCTACACCTTC
CASSLGAGVGNYGYTF
>NA|NA|TRBV3-1|TRBJ1-1
TGTGCCAGCAGCCAAGATCTTTTTGGGGGGATGCGCATGAACACTGAAGCTTTCTTT
CASSQDLFGGMRMNTEAFF
>NA|few|TRBV4-1|TRBJ2-7
TGCGCCAGCAGCCCTTTGGGGCAGGACGAGCAGTACTTC
CASSPLGQDEQYF
>NA|many|TRBV11-2|TRBJ2-2
TGTGCCAGCAGCCGCTACAGCGTGGAAGCCGGGGAGCTGTTTTTT
CASSRYSVEAGELFF
>NA|many|TRBV5-4|TRBJ2-1
TGTGCCAGCAGCTTGGCCCCGGGGGTGGGAAATGAGCAGTTCTTC
CASSLAPGVGNEQFF
>NA|few|TRBV20-1|TRBJ2-2
TGCAGTGCTAGAGTCCGGGGGCGCACCGGGGAGCTGTTTTTT
CSARVRGRTGELFF
>NA|many|TRBV7-2|TRBJ2-1
TGTGCCAGCAGCTTGGGACCGAGCTCCTACAATGAGCAGTTCTTC
CASSLGPSSYNEQFF
>TRBD2|NA|TRBV9|TRBJ2-1
TGTGCCAGCAGCGCCCCCAGGGCTAGCGGGGGAAACAATGAGCAGTTCTTC
CASSAPRASGGNNEQFF
>TRBD2|NA|TRBV7-2|TRBJ2-4
TGTGCCAGCAGCTTTCCGGGGGGAAACATTCAGTACTTC
CASSFPGGNIQYF
>NA|NA|TRBV9|TRBJ1-1
TGTGCCAGCATGAGGCATGGGGAAACTGAAGCTTTCTTT
CASMRHGETEAFF
>NA|NA|TRBV27|TRBJ2-2
TGTGCCAGCAGTTATATCACGAACACCGGGGAGCTGTTTTTT
CASSYITNTGELFF
>NA|many|TRBV7-8|TRBJ1-1
TGTGCCAGCAGCTTCGCAGGGAACACTGAAGCTTTCTTT
CASSFAGNTEAFF
>NA|few|TRBV18|TRBJ1-1
TGTGCCAGCTCACCAATGAATGCCAGGGACACTGAAGCTTTCTTT
CASSPMNARDTEAFF
>NA|many|TRBV28|TRBJ2-6
TGTGCCAGCAGCCTCGGGGGATCTCTGGCCAACGTCCTGACTTTC
CASSLGGSLANVLTF
>NA|few|TRBV29-1|TRBJ2-5
TGCAGCGTTGAAGGAAACCAAGAGACCCAGTACTTC
CSVEGNQETQYF
>TRBD2|few|TRBV12-3/TRBV12-4|TRBJ2-7
TGTGCCAGCAGTTCGGGCGGGGGGATAGACGAGCAGTACTTC
CASSSGGGIDEQYF
>TRBD1|NA|TRBV7-2|TRBJ2-1
TGTGCCAGCAGCGCAGGGGGACGTCACAATGAGCAGTTCTTC
CASSAGGRHNEQFF
>TRBD1|few|TRBV7-2|TRBJ1-2
TGTGCCAGCAGCGAGTACAGGGGATTCGACTATGGCTACACCTTC
CASSEYRGFDYGYTF
>NA|NA|TRBV11-2|TRBJ2-1
TGTGCCAGCAGCTTAGGTCACAGCTACAATGAGCAGTTCTTC
CASSLGHSYNEQFF
>NA|many|TRBV4-3|TRBJ2-2
TGCGCCAGCAGCCCCAGTCGGGGTGTCGGGGAGCTGTTTTTT
CASSPSRGVGELFF
>TRBD1|many|TRBV20-1|TRBJ2-4
TGCAGTGGGGGACAGGGATCGGACATTCAGTACTTC
CSGGQGSDIQYF
>NA|many|TRBV7-6|TRBJ1-1
TGTGCCAGCAGCATACAGGGTGGTATGGTGTTCGCTGAAGCTTTCTTT
CASSIQGGMVFAEAFF
>TRBD1|many|TRBV29-1|TRBJ2-5
TGCAGCGTTGAACCCGACAGGGGAGAGACCCAGTACTTC
CSVEPDRGETQYF
>NA|many|TRBV28|TRBJ2-2
TGTGCCAGCCGTTTACAGGGAAACACCGGGGAGCTGTTTTTT
CASRLQGNTGELFF
>TRBD1|NA|TRBV3-1|TRBJ1-2
TGTGCCAGCAGCCAAGTGGGGACAGGGGCGTATAACTATGGCTACACCTTC
CASSQVGTGAYNYGYTF
>NA|many|TRBV28|TRBJ1-1
TGTGCCAGCAGTACCGCAGAGCAAGCTTTCTTT
CASSTAEQAFF
>TRBD2|many|TRBV7-9|TRBJ2-7
TGTGCCAGCAGCCCAAATCTCCCCAGCGGGGGGTCCTACGAGCAGTACTTC
CASSPNLPSGGSYEQYF
>NA|many|TRBV5-1|TRBJ2-1
TGCGCCAGCAGCTCAGAGGTAGCGAGCAATGAGCAGTTCTTC
CASSSEVASNEQFF
>TRBD1|many|TRBV5-1|TRBJ2-1
TGCGCCAGCAGCCCGGGGACAGCTAATTACAATGAGCAGTTCTTC
CASSPGTANYNEQFF
>TRBD1|many|TRBV5-1|TRBJ1-1
TGCGCCAGCAGCTTGGAAGGACAGGGAGCTTTCTTT
CASSLEGQGAFF
>NA|NA|TRBV10-1|TRBJ1-4
TGCGCCAGCAGTGACAGCGGGCAGGGTGAAAAACTGTTTTTT
CASSDSGQGEKLFF
>NA|many|TRBV9|TRBJ2-5
TGTGCCAGCAGCGTCCGTAGCCAAGAGACCCAGTACTTC
CASSVRSQETQYF
>NA|many|TRBV20-1|TRBJ2-1
TGCAGTGCTAGGATAGGGGGTTTTGAGCAGTTCTTC
CSARIGGFEQFF
>NA|many|TRBV7-9|TRBJ2-6
TGTGCCAGCAGCTTAGCAGGTTCTGGGGCCAACGTCCTGACTTTC
CASSLAGSGANVLTF
>NA|few|TRBV19|TRBJ1-2
TGTGCCAGTAGTATCCGGGACACCGCTAACTATGGCTACACCTTC
CASSIRDTANYGYTF
>TRBD2|few|TRBV29-1|TRBJ2-1
TGCAGCGGTAGCGGGGTTAGGTCCTACAATGAGCAGTTCTTC
CSGSGVRSYNEQFF
>NA|many|TRBV29-1|TRBJ2-1
TGCAGCACGTCACGGGGCGGTGGGGATGAGCAGTTCTTC
CSTSRGGGDEQFF